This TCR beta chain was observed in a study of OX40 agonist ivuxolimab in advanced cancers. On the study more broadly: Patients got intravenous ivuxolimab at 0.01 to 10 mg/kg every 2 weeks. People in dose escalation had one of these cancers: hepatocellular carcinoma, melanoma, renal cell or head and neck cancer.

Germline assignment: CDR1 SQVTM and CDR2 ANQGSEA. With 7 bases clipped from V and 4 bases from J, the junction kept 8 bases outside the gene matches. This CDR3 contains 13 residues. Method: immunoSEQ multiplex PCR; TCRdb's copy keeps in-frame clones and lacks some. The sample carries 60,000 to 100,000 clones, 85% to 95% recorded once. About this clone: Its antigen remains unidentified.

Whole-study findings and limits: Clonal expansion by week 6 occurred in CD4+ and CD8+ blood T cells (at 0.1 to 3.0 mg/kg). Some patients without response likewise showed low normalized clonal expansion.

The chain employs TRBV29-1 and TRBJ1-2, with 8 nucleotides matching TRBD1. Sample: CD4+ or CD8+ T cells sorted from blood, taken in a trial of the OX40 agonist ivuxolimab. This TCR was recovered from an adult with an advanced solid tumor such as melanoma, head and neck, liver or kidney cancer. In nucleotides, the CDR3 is TGCAGCGGACGGTGGACAGGGCCCTATGGCTACACCTTC. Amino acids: CSGRWTGPYGYTF. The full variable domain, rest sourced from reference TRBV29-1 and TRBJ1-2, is SAVISQKPSRDICQRGTSLTIQCQVDSQVTMMFWYRQQPGQSLTLIATANQGSEATYESGFVIDKFPISRPNLTFSTLTVSNMSPEDSSIYLCSGRWTGPYGYTFGSGTRLTVV.